Sequencing of this T cell receptor (beta chain) was carried out in a study of T cells in Graves' hyperthyroidism and ophthalmopathy. Study details: Peripheral blood was obtained at initial diagnosis, preceding any treatment.

In its sample, this clonotype was seen many times. The V gene's germline CDR1 is SNHLY and CDR2 FYNNEI. This CDR3 region has 15 residues. Trimming removed 6 bases at V and 0 bases at J, with 12 bases between. There were TCR beta CDR3 regions amplified from RNA transcripts. The HTBI primer set drove a first-round RT-PCR of the TCR CDR3. TCRdb redid the calling of the multiplex PCR reads with MiXCR, one entry per CDR3 protein. The sample contains about 400,000 distinct CDR3 sequences, approximately 14% of which appear only once. This clonotype was sampled from a woman aged 55 to 70 with Graves' ophthalmopathy. Sequencing used blood. The V call is TRBV2, the J call TRBJ1-5, with D perhaps matching TRBD1 (6 bases). The CDR3 protein is CASRTGPYSNQPQHF. The DNA for the CDR3 is TGTGCCAGCAGGACAGGACCCTATAGCAATCAGCCCCAGCATTTT. Complete variable domain (other parts from reference TRBV2 and TRBJ1-5): EPEVTQTPSHQVTQMGQEVILRCVPISNHLYFYWYRQILGQKVEFLVSFYNNEISEKSEIFDDQFSVERPDGSNFTLKIRSTKLEDSAMYFCASRTGPYSNQPQHFGDGTRLSIL.